This TCR beta chain is drawn from a study of T cells in Graves' hyperthyroidism and ophthalmopathy. V was cut by 0 bases and J by 4 bases, with 14 bases left in between. Germline V lookup: CDR1 SGHRS, CDR2 YFSETQ. This CDR3 contains 15 residues. There were TCR beta CDR3 regions amplified from RNA transcripts. An initial round of RT-PCR targeting the TCR CDR3 relied on the HTBI primer set. From the multiplex PCR reads, TCRdb called clonotypes with MiXCR, one entry per CDR3 protein. The sample yields about half a million distinct CDR3 sequences, just under 20% seen once. The sample was blood. This receptor was identified in a man aged 35 to 55 with Graves' ophthalmopathy. The rearrangement uses TRBV5-1 and TRBJ2-7; D assignment may be TRBD1 or TRBD2 (6 bases each). CDR3 coding DNA: TGCGCCAGCAGCTTGGGTGGGGGGCGTATTTACGAGCAGTACTTC. Protein product: CASSLGGGRIYEQYF.